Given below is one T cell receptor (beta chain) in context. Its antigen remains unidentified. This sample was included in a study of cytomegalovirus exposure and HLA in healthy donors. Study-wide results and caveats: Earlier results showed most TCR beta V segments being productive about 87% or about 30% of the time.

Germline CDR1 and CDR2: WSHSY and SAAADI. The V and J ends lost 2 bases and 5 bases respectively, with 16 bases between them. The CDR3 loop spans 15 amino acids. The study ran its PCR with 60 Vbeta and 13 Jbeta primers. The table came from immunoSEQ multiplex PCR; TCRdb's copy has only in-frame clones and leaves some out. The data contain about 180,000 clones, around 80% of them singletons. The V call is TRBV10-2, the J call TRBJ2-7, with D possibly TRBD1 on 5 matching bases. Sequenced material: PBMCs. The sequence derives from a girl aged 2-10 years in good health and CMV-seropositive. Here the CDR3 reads CASSEGIGRADEQYF. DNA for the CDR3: TGCGCCAGCAGTGAGGGGATAGGCAGGGCTGACGAGCAGTACTTC.